Listed here are 5 T cell receptor beta chains from one sample, sequenced in a study of EBV T-cell therapy then PD-1 blockade in nasopharyngeal carcinoma. Antigens of these TCRs are unknown. Profiling relied on immunoSEQ multiplex PCR, and the TCRdb table lists in-frame clones only, not all of them. The repertoire includes about 17,000 clones, approximately 88% of them detected once, and about 32% sits in the top ten. This sample's treatment: AdE1-LMPpoly-expanded autologous EBV-specific T-cell therapy followed by anti-PD-1 nivolumab. The starting material was CD8+ T cells from blood, obtained at day 0 from a patient whose treatment included autologous EBV-specific T cells and nivolumab. The source is a man aged 35 to 55 with nasopharyngeal carcinoma.

J is TRBJ1-1 and V is TRBV7-9, with 8 bases lining up with TRBD1. Germline V gene lookup returns CDR1 SEHNR and CDR2 FQNEAQ (reference sequence). Germline trimming cut 2 bases from V and 1 base from J; bases unmatched to any gene: 15. This CDR3 contains 19 residues. The CDR3 DNA follows: TGTGCCAGCAGCTTAAACACTGTCGGGACAGGCGGTGAGAACACTGAAGCTTTCTTT. Translated, it gives CASSLNTVGTGGENTEAFF.

This clone was recorded once. The rearrangement joins TRBV3-1 (or the pseudogene TRBV3-2) to TRBJ2-2, with D possibly TRBD2 on 5 matching bases. Looked up from germline, CDR1 is LGHDT and CDR2 is YNNKEL (reference sequence). The length of the CDR3 is 15 residues. Deletions cut 1 base from V and 3 bases from J, with 9 bases between. The CDR3 reads CASSQGTYHTGELFF. CDR3 coding DNA: TGTGCCAGCAGCCAAGGGACTTATCACACCGGGGAGCTGTTTTTT.

The chain carries TRBV5-1 and TRBJ1-5; no reliable D call. The CDR3 totals 14 residues. Trimming shortened V by 3 bases and J by 5 bases, and 12 bases separated the two germline ends. The germline V gene has CDR1 SGHRS and CDR2 YFSETQ. The CDR3 sequence: CASSYGGTDQPQHF. For the CDR3, the DNA is TGCGCCAGCAGCTATGGCGGTACGGATCAGCCCCAGCATTTT. Complete variable domain (other parts from reference TRBV5-1 and TRBJ1-5): KAGVTQTPRYLIKTRGQQVTLSCSPISGHRSVSWYQQTPGQGLQFLFEYFSETQRNKGNFPGRFSGRQFSNSRSEMNVSTLELGDSALYLCASSYGGTDQPQHFGDGTRLSIL.

This chain uses TRBV4-2 with TRBJ2-1; TRBD2 aligns across 9 bases. V shed 0 bases and J 2 bases; nucleotides not matched to a gene: 5. Germline-derived CDR1 and CDR2 are LGHNA and YNFKEQ. The CDR3 totals 17 residues. Here the CDR3 DNA reads TGTGCCAGCAGCCAAGATGAGAGCGGGGGGCCCTACAATGAGCAGTTCTTC. Translation gives CASSQDESGGPYNEQFF.

This sequence joins TRBV27 and TRBJ2-7, with 9 bases matching TRBD1. The germline V gene encodes CDR1 MNHEY and CDR2 SMNVEV (reference sequence). The J segment lost 5 bases and the V segment lost 5 bases, leaving 10 bases of the junction unmatched. The CDR3 extends over 15 amino acids. For the CDR3, the DNA is TGTGCCAGCAGTCCCACAGGGGGCGGGCTCAACGAGCAGTACTTC. Its translation: CASSPTGGGLNEQYF.